The clone carrying this T cell receptor beta chain appeared a few times. Looked up from germline, CDR1 is MDHEN and CDR2 is SYDVKM. There are 14 residues in the CDR3. V trimming: 6 bases; J trimming: 4 bases; junction bases outside the gene matches: 4. This sample stems from a study of graft-versus-host responses after intestinal transplantation. Profiled with immunoSEQ multiplex PCR; TCRdb holds only in-frame clones, not every one. The repertoire includes some 7,000 clones, more than 25% of them detected once, and about 4.5% sits in the top ten. The authors seeded about 200,000 CFSE-labeled responder cells together with about 200,000 irradiated stimulator cells tagged with violet dye.

The starting material was alloreactive CD4+ T cells from a mixed lymphocyte reaction culture, obtained before intestinal transplant. Subset defined: CFSE-low proliferating T cells sorted from roughly six-day pre-transplant mixed lymphocyte reaction (GvH or HvG direction). This chain connects TRBV28 to TRBJ1-2, with TRBD1 matching 11 bases. This receptor was obtained from a human patient who received an intestinal transplant. This CDR3 reads CASRPGTGGYGYTF. The CDR3 DNA follows: TGTGCCAGCAGGCCCGGGACAGGGGGCTATGGCTACACCTTC.